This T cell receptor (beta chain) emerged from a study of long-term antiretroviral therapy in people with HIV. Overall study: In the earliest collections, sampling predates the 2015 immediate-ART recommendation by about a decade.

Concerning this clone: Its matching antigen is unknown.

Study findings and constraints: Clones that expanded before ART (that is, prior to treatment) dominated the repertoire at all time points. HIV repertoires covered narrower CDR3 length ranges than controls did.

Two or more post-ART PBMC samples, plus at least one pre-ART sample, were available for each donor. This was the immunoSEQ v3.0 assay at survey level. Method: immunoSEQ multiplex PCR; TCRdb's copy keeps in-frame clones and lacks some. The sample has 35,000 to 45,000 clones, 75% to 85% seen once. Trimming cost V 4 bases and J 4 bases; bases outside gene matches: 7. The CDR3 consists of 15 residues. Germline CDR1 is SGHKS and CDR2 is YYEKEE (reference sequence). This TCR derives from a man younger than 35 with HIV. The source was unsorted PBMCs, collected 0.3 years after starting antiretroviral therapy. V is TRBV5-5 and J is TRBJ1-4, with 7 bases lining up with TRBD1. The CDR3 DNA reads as TGTGCCAGCAGCCCCCAACAGGGGATTAATGAAAAACTGTTTTTT. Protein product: CASSPQQGINEKLFF.